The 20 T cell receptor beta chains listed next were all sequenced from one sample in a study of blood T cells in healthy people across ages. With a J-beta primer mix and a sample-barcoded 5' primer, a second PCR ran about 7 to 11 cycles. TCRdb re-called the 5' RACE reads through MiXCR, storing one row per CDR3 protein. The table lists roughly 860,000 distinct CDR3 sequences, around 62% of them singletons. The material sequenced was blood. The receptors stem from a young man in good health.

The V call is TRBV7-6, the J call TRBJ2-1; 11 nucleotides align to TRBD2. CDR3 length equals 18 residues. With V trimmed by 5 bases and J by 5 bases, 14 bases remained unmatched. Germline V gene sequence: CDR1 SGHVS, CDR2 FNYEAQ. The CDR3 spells CASSGTSGVPLQDNEQFF. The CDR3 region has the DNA TGTGCCAGCAGCGGGACTAGCGGCGTTCCCCTGCAGGACAATGAGCAGTTCTTC.

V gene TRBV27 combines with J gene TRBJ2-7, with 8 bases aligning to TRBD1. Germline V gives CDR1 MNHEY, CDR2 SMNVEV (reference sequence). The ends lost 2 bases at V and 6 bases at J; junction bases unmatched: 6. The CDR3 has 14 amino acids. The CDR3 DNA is TGTGCCAGCAGTTTAGACAGGGGATCGGTCGAGCAGTACTTC. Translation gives CASSLDRGSVEQYF.

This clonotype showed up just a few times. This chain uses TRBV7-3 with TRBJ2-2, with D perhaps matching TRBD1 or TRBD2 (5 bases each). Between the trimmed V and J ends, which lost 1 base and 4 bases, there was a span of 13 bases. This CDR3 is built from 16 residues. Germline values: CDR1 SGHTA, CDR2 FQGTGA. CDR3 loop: CASSLRGADSTGELFF. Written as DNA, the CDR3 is TGTGCCAGCAGCTTAAGAGGGGCAGACTCCACCGGGGAGCTGTTTTTT.

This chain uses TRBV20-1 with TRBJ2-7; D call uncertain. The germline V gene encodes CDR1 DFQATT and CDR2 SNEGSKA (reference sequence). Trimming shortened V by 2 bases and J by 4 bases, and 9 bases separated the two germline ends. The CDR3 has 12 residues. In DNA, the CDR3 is TGCAGTGCTAGACCCATCGAGTACGAGCAGTACTTC. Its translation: CSARPIEYEQYF.

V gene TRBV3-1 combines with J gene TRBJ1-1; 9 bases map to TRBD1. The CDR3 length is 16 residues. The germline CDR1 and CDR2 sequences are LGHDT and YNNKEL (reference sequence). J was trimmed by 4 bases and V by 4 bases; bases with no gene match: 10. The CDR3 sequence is CASSLGQGRVSTEAFF. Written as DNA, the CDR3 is TGTGCCAGCAGCCTAGGACAGGGGCGGGTGAGCACTGAAGCTTTCTTT.

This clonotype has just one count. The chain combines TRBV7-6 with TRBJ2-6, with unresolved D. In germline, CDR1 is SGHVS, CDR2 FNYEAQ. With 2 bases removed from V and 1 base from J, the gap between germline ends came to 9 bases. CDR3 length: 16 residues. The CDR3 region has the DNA TGTGCCAGCAGCTTACCGATTCCATCTGGGGCCAACGTCCTGACTTTC. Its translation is CASSLPIPSGANVLTF.

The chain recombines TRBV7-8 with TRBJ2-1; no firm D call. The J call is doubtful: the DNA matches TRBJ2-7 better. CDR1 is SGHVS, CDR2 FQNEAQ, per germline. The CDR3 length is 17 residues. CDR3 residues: CASSLHHSSRSYNEQYF. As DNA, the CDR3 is TGTGCCAGCAGCTTACATCACAGTTCACGCTCCTACAATGAGCAGTACTTC.

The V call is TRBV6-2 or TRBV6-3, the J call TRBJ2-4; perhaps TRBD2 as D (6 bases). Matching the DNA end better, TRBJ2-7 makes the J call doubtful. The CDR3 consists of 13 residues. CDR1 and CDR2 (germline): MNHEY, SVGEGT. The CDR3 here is CASRHSRGVEQYF. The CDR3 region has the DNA TGTGCCAGCAGACACTCACGCGGGGTCGAGCAGTACTTC.

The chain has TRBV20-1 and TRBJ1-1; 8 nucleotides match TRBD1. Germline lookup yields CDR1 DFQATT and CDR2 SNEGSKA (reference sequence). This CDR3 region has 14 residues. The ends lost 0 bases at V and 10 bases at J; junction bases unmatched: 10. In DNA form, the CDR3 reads TGCAGTGCTAGAGATCTAGGACAGGGAACTTTAGCTTTCTTT. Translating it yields CSARDLGQGTLAFF.

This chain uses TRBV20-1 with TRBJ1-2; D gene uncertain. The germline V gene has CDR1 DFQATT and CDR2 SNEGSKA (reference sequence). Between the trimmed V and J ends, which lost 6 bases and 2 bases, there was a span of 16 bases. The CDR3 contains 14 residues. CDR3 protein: CSANNAQENYGYTF. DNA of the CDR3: TGCAGTGCCAACAACGCTCAGGAAAACTATGGCTACACCTTC.

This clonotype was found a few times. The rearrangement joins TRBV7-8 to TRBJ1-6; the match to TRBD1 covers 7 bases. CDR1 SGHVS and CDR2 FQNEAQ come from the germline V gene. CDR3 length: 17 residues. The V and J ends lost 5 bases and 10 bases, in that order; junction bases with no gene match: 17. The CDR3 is CASSPLWGRQGDSPLHF. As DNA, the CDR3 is TGTGCCAGCAGCCCGCTCTGGGGAAGACAGGGTGACTCACCCCTCCACTTT.

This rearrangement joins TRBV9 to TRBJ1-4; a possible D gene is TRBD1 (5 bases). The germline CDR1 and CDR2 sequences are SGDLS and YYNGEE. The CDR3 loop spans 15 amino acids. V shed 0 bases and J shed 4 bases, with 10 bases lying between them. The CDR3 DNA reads TGTGCCAGCAGCGTAGGACAGCTTCTTAATGAAAAACTGTTTTTT. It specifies CASSVGQLLNEKLFF.

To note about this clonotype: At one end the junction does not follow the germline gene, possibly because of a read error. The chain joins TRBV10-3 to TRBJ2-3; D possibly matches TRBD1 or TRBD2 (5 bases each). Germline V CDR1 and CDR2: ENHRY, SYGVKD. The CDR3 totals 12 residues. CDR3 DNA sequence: TGTACCATTCGGGACAGCACAGATACGCAGTATTTT. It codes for CTIRDSTDTQYF.

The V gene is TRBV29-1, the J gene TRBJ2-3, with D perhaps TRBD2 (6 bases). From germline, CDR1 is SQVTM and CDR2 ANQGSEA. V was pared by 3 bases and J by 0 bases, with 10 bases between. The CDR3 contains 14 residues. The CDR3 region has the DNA TGCAGCGTTGACGGGGGTACGAGCACAGATACGCAGTATTTT. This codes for CSVDGGTSTDTQYF.

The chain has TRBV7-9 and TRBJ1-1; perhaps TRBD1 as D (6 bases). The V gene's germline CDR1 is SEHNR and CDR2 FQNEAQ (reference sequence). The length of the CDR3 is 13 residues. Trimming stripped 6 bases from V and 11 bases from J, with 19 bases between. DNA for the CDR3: TGTGCCAGCAGGAACAATTCCGGGACAAAGGCTTTCTTT. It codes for CASRNNSGTKAFF.

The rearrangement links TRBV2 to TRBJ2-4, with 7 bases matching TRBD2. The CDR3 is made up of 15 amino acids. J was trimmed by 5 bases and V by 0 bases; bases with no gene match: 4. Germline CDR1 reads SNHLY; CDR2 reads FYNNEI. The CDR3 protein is CASSEAGGGENIQYF. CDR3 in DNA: TGTGCCAGCAGTGAAGCAGGCGGGGGTGAAAACATTCAGTACTTC.

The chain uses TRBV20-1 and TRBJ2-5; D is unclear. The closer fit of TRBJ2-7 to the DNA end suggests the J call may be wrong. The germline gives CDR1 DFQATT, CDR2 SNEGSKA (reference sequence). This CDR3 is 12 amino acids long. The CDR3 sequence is CSARRQAGEQYF. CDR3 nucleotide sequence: TGCAGTGCTAGGCGTCAGGCAGGCGAGCAGTACTTC.

This CDR3 is CASSKDRGPQTYEQYF. CDR3 coding DNA: TGTGCCAGCAGCAAAGACAGGGGTCCTCAAACCTACGAGCAGTACTTC. This chain links TRBV7-2 with TRBJ2-4; 8 positions agree with TRBD1. The closer fit of TRBJ2-7 to the DNA end suggests the J call may be wrong. Germline loops: CDR1 SGHTA, CDR2 FQGNSA. This CDR3 is built from 16 residues.

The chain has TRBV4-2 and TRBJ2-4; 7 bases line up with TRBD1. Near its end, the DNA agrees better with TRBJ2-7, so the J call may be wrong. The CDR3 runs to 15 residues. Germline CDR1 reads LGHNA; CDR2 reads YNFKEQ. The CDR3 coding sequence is TGTGCCAGCAGCCAGGATCCGGGACAGTCCTACGAGCAGTACTTC. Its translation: CASSQDPGQSYEQYF.

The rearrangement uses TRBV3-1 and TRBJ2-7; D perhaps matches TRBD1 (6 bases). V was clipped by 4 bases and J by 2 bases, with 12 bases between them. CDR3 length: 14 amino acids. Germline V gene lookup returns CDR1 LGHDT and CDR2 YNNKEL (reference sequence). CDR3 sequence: CASSRETGTYEQYF. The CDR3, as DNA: TGTGCCAGCAGCCGAGAGACAGGTACCTACGAGCAGTACTTC.